The 6 T cell receptor beta chains listed next were all sequenced from one sample in a study of CD8+ T cells in alopecia areata listed by TCRdb under 2018. Receptors were amplified or captured by the immunoSEQ multiplex PCR assay. RNA was extracted from all samples and reverse transcribed into cDNA, which served as template for TCR sequencing. As stored in TCRdb, this immuneACCESS dataset retains in-frame rearrangements with V and J assigned. A fraction of the clones does not appear; measured against another copy, unresolved V genes explain less than half of the discrepancy, and the remainder lacks a known reason. In this sample the table shows over 150,000 clones, about 56% of which occur a single time. Together, the top ten hold about 5.3% of the sample. Material: CD8+ T cells sorted from blood. These receptors all come from a human donor in good health.

V and J are TRBV9 and TRBJ2-7, with D possibly called TRBD1 or TRBD2 (5 bases each). CDR1 and CDR2 from the germline V gene are SGDLS and YYNGEE. The CDR3 is 13 residues long. V was pared by 1 base and J by 7 bases, with 12 bases between. DNA of the CDR3: TGTGCCAGCAGCGTATGGGACCAGCGGGAGCAGTACTTC. It codes for CASSVWDQREQYF.

The chain combines TRBV2 with TRBJ2-5, with TRBD1 as a possible D gene (6 bases). Germline assignment: CDR1 SNHLY and CDR2 FYNNEI. V was clipped by 3 bases and J by 0 bases, with 11 bases between them. CDR3 length: 15 residues. CDR3 sequence: CASSDPGQYQETQYF. The CDR3 DNA sequence: TGTGCCAGCAGTGACCCAGGACAGTACCAAGAGACCCAGTACTTC.

The gene calls are TRBV4-1 and TRBJ1-1; 8 nucleotides align to TRBD1. Germline V gene data show CDR1 as MGHRA and CDR2 as YSYEKL. J lost 5 bases, V lost 1 base, and 15 bases had no gene match. This CDR3 region has 18 residues. The CDR3 nucleotides are TGCGCCAGCAGCCAAGGTCTCAGGACAGGGCCGGGGGAGACTGAAGCTTTCTTT. The encoded protein is CASSQGLRTGPGETEAFF.

This clone was recorded once. The chain combines TRBV4-1 with TRBJ2-7, with 12 bases matching TRBD2. J lost 1 base, V lost 1 base, and 8 bases had no gene match. The germline V gene has CDR1 MGHRA and CDR2 YSYEKL. This CDR3 spans 18 amino acids. In nucleotides, the CDR3 is TGCGCCAGCAGCCAAGTCATCACTAGCGGGGGGACATCCTACGAGCAGTACTTC. It specifies CASSQVITSGGTSYEQYF.

This clone has more than one count but fewer than ten. V and J are TRBV7-9 and TRBJ1-1; no definite D call. Trimming cost V 4 bases and J 5 bases, with 14 bases left between them. The germline CDR1 and CDR2 sequences are SEHNR and FQNEAQ (reference sequence). This CDR3 region has 14 residues. The chain's CDR3 is CASSSPLRGTEAFF. CDR3 coding DNA: TGTGCCAGCAGCTCTCCCTTGAGAGGGACTGAAGCTTTCTTT.

The rearrangement links TRBV7-2 to TRBJ1-1, with D hard to call. CDR3 size: 15 residues. Deletions cut 5 bases from V and 5 bases from J, with 18 bases between. The germline gives CDR1 SGHTA, CDR2 FQGNSA. The CDR3 protein is CASSLPRGMPTEAFF. In nucleotides, the CDR3 is TGTGCCAGCAGCCTCCCTCGGGGTATGCCGACTGAAGCTTTCTTT.